The 9 T cell receptor beta chains below come from one sample, sequenced in a study of blood T cell repertoires in COVID-19. Some clones are missing from TCRdb's copy, which holds only in-frame ones; the method was immunoSEQ multiplex PCR. This sample yields some 180,000 clones, of which approximately 82% are seen a single time; under 6.5% belongs to the top ten. Sequencing was done on a sample of PBMCs or T cells enriched from blood (not recorded which). These receptors were obtained from a woman between 55 and 75 years old with acute COVID-19.

The CDR3 DNA sequence: TGTGCCAGCAGCCAAACGGGAGATACGCAGTATTTT. It is translated as CASSQTGDTQYF. V and J are TRBV3-1 (or the pseudogene TRBV3-2) and TRBJ2-3, with D hard to call. The V end was cut by 2 bases, the J end by 5 bases, with 5 bases between. This CDR3 has 12 residues. The V gene's germline CDR1 is LGHDT and CDR2 YNNKEL (reference sequence).

The chain couples TRBV27 to TRBJ2-1, with a possible D match to TRBD2 (5 bases). The germline gives CDR1 MNHEY, CDR2 SMNVEV (reference sequence). CDR3 length: 15 amino acids. Between the trimmed V and J ends, which lost 2 bases and 0 bases, there was a span of 8 bases. CDR3 loop: CASSLTGSSYNEQFF. CDR3 sequence (DNA): TGTGCCAGCAGTTTAACGGGGAGCTCCTACAATGAGCAGTTCTTC.

The V and J genes are TRBV27 and TRBJ1-6, with a weak D call TRBD1 (5 bases). The CDR3 is 16 amino acids. The V and J ends lost 10 bases and 9 bases respectively, with 25 bases between them. Germline V gene data show CDR1 as MNHEY and CDR2 as SMNVEV (reference sequence). The CDR3 region has the DNA TGTGCCATCACACCGGGGGAATACATTGGGGGTTCACCCCTCCACTTT. Amino acids: CAITPGEYIGGSPLHF.

The chain recombines TRBV11-2 with TRBJ2-3; 9 nucleotides agree with TRBD2. This CDR3 is 16 amino acids long. The V and J ends lost 1 base and 2 bases, in that order; junction bases with no gene match: 4. Germline CDR1 SGHAT, CDR2 FQNNGV. Here the CDR3 reads CASSLGSGRPTDTQYF. The DNA of the CDR3 is TGTGCCAGCAGCTTAGGGAGCGGGAGGCCCACAGATACGCAGTATTTT.

This clone was observed a few times. The CDR3 sequence: CSVERGPEGTEAFF. DNA of the CDR3: TGCAGCGTTGAAAGGGGGCCGGAAGGCACTGAAGCTTTCTTT. The chain has TRBV29-1 and TRBJ1-1; 7 bases line up with TRBD1. Germline V gives CDR1 SQVTM, CDR2 ANQGSEA. V shed 2 bases, J shed 4 bases, and the junction held 7 bases outside the gene matches. The CDR3 is 14 amino acids.

The table lists this clone with a count of one. The rearrangement links TRBV10-3 to TRBJ2-3; 7 bases match TRBD2. The CDR3 spans 14 residues. J lost 2 bases, V lost 8 bases, and 7 bases had no gene match. Germline CDR1 is ENHRY and CDR2 is SYGVKD. The CDR3 reads CAIAGEAHTDTQYF. The CDR3 coding sequence is TGTGCCATCGCGGGGGAGGCCCACACAGATACGCAGTATTTT.

The rearrangement uses TRBV28 and TRBJ2-7; 11 positions match TRBD1. The CDR3 has 13 amino acids. The J segment lost 2 bases and the V segment lost 10 bases, leaving 4 bases of the junction unmatched. Germline loops: CDR1 MDHEN, CDR2 SYDVKM. CDR3 amino acids: CATEGQGAYEQYF. CDR3 bases: TGTGCCACTGAGGGACAGGGGGCCTACGAGCAGTACTTC.

The V and J genes are TRBV3-1 (or the pseudogene TRBV3-2) and TRBJ2-1, with a tentative D call TRBD1 (6 bases). The germline gives CDR1 LGHDT, CDR2 YNNKEL (reference sequence). Trimming removed 0 bases at V and 7 bases at J, with 7 bases between. The CDR3 covers 13 residues. CDR3 nucleotide sequence: TGTGCCAGCAGCCAAGAAGACAGGAATGAGCAGTTCTTC. Residues: CASSQEDRNEQFF.

This sequence joins TRBV16 and TRBJ2-1; D might be TRBD1 (5 bases). Per germline, CDR1 KGHSY and CDR2 FQNENV. Trimming stripped 1 base from V and 9 bases from J, with 10 bases between. The CDR3 is 13 amino acids. The chain's CDR3 is CASSQFRVGEQFF. The DNA of the CDR3 is TGTGCCAGCAGCCAATTCAGGGTCGGTGAGCAGTTCTTC.